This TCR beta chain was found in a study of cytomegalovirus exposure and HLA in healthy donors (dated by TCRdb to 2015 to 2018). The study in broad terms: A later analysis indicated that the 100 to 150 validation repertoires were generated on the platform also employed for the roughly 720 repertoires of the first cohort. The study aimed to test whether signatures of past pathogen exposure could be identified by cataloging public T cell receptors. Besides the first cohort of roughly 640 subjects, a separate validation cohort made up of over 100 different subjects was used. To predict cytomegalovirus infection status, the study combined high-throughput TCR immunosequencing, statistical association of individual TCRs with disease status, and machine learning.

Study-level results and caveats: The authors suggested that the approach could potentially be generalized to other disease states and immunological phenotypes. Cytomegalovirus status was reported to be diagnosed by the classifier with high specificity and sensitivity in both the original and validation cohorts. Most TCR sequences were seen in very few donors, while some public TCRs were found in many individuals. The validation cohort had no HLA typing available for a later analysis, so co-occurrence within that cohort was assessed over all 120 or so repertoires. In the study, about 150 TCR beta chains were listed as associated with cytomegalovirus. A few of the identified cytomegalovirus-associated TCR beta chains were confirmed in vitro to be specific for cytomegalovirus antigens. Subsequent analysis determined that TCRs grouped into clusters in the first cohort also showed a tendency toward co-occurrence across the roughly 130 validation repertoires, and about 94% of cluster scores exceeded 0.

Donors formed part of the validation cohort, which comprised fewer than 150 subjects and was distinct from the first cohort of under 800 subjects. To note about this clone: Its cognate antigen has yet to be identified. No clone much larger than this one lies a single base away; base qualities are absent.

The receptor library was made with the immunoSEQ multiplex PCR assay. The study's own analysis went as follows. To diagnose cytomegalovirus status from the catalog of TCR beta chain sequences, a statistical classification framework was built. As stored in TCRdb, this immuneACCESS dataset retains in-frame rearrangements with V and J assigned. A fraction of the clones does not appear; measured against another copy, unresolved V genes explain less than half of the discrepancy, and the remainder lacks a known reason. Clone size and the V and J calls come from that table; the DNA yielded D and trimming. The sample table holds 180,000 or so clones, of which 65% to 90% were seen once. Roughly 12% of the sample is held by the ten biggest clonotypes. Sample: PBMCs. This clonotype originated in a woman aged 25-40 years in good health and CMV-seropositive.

At the DNA level, the sequence is TGTGCCAGCAGCCAAGAGGGAGTCGCCCTGGAGGGCTACACCTTC. The resulting protein is CASSQEGVALEGYTF. The sequence is built from TRBV4-2 and TRBJ1-2; the D gene is not confidently resolved. From the cysteine up to the phenylalanine, the CDR3 has a length of 15 residues. Only CDR3 DNA remains: 45 bases, in frame from the first base. The germline ends are 16 bases apart after V is trimmed by 0 bases and J by 8 bases. CDR1 and CDR2 (LGHNA, YNFKEQ) derive from the germline V gene.